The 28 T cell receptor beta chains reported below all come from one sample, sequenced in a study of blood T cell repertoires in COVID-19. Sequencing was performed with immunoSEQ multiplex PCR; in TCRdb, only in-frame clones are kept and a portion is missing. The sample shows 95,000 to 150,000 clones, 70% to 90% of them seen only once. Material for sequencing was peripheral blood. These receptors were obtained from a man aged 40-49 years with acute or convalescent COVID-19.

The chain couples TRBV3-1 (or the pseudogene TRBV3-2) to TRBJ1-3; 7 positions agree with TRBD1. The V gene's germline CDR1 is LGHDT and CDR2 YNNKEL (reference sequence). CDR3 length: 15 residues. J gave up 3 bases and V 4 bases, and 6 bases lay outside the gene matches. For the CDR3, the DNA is TGTGCCAGCAGCCCCCGGGCAGGGGGTGGAAACACCATATATTTT. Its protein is CASSPRAGGGNTIYF.

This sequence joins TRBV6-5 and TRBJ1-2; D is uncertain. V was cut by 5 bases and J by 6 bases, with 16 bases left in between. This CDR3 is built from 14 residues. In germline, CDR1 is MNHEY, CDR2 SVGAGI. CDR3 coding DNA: TGTGCCAGCAGTCGGGATAGGACCCGGGATGGCTACACCTTC. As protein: CASSRDRTRDGYTF.

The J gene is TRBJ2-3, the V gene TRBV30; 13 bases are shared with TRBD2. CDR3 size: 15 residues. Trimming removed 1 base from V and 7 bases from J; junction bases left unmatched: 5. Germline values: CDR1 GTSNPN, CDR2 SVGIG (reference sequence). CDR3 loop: CAWSDRTSGGYTQYF. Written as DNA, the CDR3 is TGTGCCTGGAGTGATCGGACTAGCGGGGGTTATACGCAGTATTTT.

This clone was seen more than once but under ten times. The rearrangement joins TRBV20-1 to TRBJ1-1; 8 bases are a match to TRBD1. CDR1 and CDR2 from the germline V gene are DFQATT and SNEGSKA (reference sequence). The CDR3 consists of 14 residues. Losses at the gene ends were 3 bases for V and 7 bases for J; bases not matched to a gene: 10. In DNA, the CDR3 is TGCAGTGCTAGTAGAGGACAGGGTTTAGTTGAAGCTTTCTTT. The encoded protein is CSASRGQGLVEAFF.

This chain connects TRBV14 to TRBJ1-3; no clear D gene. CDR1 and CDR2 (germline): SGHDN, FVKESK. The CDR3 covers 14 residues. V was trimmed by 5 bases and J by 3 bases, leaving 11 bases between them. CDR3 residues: CASSATHLGNTIYF. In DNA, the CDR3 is TGTGCCAGCAGCGCGACACATCTTGGAAACACCATATATTTT.

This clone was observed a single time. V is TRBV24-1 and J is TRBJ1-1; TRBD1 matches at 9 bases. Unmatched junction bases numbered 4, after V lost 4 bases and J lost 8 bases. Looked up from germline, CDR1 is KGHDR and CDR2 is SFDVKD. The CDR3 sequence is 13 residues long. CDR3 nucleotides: TGTGCCACCAGTGAGTCCGGGACAGGGGAAGCTTTCTTT. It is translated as CATSESGTGEAFF.

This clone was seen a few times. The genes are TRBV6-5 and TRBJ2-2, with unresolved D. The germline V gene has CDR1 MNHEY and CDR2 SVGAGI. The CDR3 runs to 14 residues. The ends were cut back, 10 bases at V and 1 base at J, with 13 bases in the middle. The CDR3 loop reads CATRLTGNTGELFF. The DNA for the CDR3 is TGTGCCACCCGATTGACGGGGAACACCGGGGAGCTGTTTTTT.

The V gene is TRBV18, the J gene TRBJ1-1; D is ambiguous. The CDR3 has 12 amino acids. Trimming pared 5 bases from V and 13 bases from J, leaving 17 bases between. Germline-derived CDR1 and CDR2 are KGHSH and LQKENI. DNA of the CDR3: TGTGCCAGCTCATCTGAATCCCCTGCGTTTTTCTTT. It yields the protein CASSSESPAFFF.

As DNA, the CDR3 is TGCAGCGTCAAAAGACAGGGAGATTATGGCTACACCTTC. Its protein product is CSVKRQGDYGYTF. This chain uses TRBV29-1 with TRBJ1-2, with TRBD1 identical over 7 bases. CDR3 length: 13 amino acids. Germline V lookup: CDR1 SQVTM, CDR2 ANQGSEA. The J segment lost 5 bases and the V segment lost 6 bases, leaving 9 bases of the junction unmatched.

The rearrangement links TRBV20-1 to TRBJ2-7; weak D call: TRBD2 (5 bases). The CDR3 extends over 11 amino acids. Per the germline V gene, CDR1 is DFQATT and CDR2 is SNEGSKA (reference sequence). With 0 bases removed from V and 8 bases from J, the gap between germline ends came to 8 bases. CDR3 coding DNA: TGCAGTGCTAGAGATGGGAGCAAGCAGTACTTC. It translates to CSARDGSKQYF.

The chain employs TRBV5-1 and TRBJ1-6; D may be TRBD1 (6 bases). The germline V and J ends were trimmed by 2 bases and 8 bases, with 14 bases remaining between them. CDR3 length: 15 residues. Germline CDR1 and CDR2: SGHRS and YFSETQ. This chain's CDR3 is CASSFNRVSDSPLHF. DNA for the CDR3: TGCGCCAGCAGCTTTAACAGGGTTTCGGATTCACCCCTCCACTTT.

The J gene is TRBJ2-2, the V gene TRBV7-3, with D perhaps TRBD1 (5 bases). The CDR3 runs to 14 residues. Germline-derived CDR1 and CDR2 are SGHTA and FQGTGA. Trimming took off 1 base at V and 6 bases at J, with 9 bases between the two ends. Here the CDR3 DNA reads TGTGCCAGCAGCTTAATTCAGGGCCCCGGGGAGCTGTTTTTT. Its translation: CASSLIQGPGELFF. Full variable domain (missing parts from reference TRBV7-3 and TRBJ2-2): GAGVSQTPSNKVTEKGKYVELRCDPISGHTALYWYRQSLGQGPEFLIYFQGTGAADDSGLPNDRFFAVRPEGSVSTLKIQRTERGDSAVYLCASSLIQGPGELFFGEGSRLTVL.

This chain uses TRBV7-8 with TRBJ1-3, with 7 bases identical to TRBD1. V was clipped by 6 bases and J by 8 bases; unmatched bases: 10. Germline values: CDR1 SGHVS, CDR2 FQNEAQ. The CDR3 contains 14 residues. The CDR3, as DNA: TGTGCCAGCAGGGACTCGGACAGGTCGGACACCATATATTTT. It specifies CASRDSDRSDTIYF.

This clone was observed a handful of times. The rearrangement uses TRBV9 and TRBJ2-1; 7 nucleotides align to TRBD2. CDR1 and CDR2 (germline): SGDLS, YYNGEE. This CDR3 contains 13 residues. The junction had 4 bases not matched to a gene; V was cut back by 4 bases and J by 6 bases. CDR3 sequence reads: CASSPWGGNEQFF. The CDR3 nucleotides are TGTGCCAGCAGCCCCTGGGGGGGCAATGAGCAGTTCTTC.

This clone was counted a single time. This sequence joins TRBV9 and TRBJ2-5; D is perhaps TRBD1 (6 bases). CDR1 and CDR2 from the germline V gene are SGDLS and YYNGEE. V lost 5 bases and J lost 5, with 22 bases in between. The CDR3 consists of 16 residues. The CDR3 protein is CASSPDPTGPGETQYF. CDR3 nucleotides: TGTGCCAGCAGTCCGGACCCGACAGGTCCCGGGGAGACCCAGTACTTC.

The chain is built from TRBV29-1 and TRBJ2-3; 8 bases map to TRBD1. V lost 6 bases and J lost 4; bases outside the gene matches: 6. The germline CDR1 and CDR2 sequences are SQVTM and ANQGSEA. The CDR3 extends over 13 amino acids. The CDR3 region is CSVDRVWADTQYF. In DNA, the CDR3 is TGCAGCGTGGACAGGGTCTGGGCAGATACGCAGTATTTT.

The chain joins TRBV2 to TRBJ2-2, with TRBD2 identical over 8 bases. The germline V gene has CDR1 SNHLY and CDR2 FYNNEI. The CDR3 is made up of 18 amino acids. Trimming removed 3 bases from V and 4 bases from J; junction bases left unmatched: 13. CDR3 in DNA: TGTGCCAGCAGTGACCCAGCGGGAGTTCTCCATAGCACCGGGGAGCTGTTTTTT. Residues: CASSDPAGVLHSTGELFF.

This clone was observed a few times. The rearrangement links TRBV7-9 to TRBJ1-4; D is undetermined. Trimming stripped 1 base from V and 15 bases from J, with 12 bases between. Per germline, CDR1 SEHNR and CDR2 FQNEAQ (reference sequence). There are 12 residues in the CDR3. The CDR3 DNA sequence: TGTGCCAGCAGCTTAGATGCCGGCGGGATGTTTTTT. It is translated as CASSLDAGGMFF.

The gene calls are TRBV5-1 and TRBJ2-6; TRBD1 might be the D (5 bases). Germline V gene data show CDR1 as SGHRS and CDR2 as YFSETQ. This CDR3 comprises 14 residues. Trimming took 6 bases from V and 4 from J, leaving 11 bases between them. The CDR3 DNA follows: TGCGCCAGCAACCCAGGGTCAGGGGCCAACGTCCTGACTTTC. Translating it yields CASNPGSGANVLTF.

CDR3 amino acids: CASSPGTRETQYF. CDR3 in DNA: TGTGCCAGTAGTCCCGGGACTCGCGAGACCCAGTACTTC. This chain connects TRBV19 to TRBJ2-5, with D maybe TRBD2 (6 bases). Per the germline V gene, CDR1 is LNHDA and CDR2 is SQIVND (reference sequence). This CDR3 has 13 amino acids. The V and J ends lost 5 bases and 5 bases respectively, with 12 bases between them.

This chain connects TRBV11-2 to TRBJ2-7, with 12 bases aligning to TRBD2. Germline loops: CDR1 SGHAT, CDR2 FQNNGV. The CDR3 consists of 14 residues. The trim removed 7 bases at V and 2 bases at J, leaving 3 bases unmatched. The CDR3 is CASKRLAGAYEQYF. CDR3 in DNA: TGTGCCAGCAAGAGACTAGCGGGGGCCTACGAGCAGTACTTC.

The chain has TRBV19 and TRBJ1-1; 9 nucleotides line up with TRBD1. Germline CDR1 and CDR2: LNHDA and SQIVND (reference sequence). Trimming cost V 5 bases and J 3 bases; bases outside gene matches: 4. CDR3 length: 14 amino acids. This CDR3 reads CASSLGTGYTEAFF. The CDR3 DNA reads TGTGCCAGTAGTCTCGGGACAGGGTACACTGAAGCTTTCTTT.

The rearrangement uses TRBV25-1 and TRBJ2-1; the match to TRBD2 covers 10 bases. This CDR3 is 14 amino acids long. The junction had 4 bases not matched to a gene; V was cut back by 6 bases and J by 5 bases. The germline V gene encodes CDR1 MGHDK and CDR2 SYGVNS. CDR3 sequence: CASRGSGRHNEQFF. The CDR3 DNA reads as TGTGCCAGCAGAGGTAGCGGGAGGCACAATGAGCAGTTCTTC.

The CDR3 reads CASSSIRDFQETQYF. In DNA, the CDR3 is TGTGCCAGCAGCTCGATCCGGGATTTCCAAGAGACCCAGTACTTC. This chain links TRBV9 with TRBJ2-5; tentative D call: TRBD2 (5 bases). V dropped 4 bases and J dropped 1 base, with 14 bases sitting between them. The CDR3 totals 15 residues. CDR1 SGDLS and CDR2 YYNGEE come from the germline V gene.

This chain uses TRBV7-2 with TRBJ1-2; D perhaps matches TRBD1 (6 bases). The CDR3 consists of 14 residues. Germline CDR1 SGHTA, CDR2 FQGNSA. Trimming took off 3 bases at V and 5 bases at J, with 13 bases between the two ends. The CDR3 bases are TGTGCCAGCAGCTTCGGGGGGGCGCTTTATGGCTACACCTTC. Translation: CASSFGGALYGYTF.

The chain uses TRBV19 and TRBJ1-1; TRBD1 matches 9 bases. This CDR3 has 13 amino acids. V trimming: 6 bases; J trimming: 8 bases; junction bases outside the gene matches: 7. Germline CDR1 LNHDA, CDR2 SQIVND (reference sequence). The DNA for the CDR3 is TGTGCCAGTAGGAACAGGGGGCGTTCGGAAGCTTTCTTT. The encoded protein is CASRNRGRSEAFF.

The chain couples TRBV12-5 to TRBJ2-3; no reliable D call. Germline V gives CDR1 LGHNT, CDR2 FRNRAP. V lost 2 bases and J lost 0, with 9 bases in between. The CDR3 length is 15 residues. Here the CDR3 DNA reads TGTGCTAGTGGTTTGAACGCGGCTAGCACAGATACGCAGTATTTT. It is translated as CASGLNAASTDTQYF. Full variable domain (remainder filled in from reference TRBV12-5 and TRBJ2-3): DARVTQTPRHKVTEMGQEVTMRCQPILGHNTVFWYRQTMMQGLELLAYFRNRAPLDDSGMPKDRFSAEMPDATLATLKIQPSEPRDSAVYFCASGLNAASTDTQYFGPGTRLTVL.

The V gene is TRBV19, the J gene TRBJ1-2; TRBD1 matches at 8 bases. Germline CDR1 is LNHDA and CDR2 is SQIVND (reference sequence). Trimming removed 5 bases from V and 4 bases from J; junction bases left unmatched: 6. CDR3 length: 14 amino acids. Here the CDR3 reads CASSDLRGPYGYTF. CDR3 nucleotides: TGTGCCAGTAGTGACCTCAGGGGGCCCTATGGCTACACCTTC.